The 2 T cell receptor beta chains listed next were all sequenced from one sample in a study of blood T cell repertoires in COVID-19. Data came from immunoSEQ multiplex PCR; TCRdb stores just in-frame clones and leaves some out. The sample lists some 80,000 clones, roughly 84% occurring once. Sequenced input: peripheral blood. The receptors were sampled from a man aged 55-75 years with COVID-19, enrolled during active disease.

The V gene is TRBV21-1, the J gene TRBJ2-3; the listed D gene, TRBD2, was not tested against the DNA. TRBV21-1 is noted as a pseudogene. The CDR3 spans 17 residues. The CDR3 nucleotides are TGTGCCAGCAGCAAACCGGGAGCCGGGACTAGCATAGATACGCAGTATTTT. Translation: CASSKPGAGTSIDTQYF.

This CDR3 is CASSLDSNYGYTF. The CDR3 bases are TGTGCCAGCAGTTTAGACAGTAACTATGGCTACACCTTC. The J gene is TRBJ1-2, the V gene TRBV12-3 or TRBV12-4; no firm D call. This CDR3 is 13 amino acids long. Deletions cut 1 base from V and 1 base from J, with 4 bases between.